Shown below are 8 T cell receptor beta chains from a single sample sequenced in a study of blood T cell repertoires in COVID-19. Generated by immunoSEQ multiplex PCR, the TCRdb table keeps only in-frame clones and is missing some. The repertoire has around 350,000 clones, 70% to 90% of them found once; the top ten carry around 3%. Sequencing was carried out using peripheral blood. The receptors shown here come from a human donor in a cohort sampled during active COVID-19.

This sequence joins TRBV5-1 and TRBJ2-7; D is possibly TRBD2 (7 bases). Germline V gene sequence: CDR1 SGHRS, CDR2 YFSETQ. The CDR3 sequence is 16 residues long. The germline V and J ends were trimmed by 0 bases and 0 bases, with 13 bases remaining between them. The CDR3 DNA sequence: TGCGCCAGCAGCTTGGCCGGGGGGCAGAGCTCCTACGAGCAGTACTTC. The encoded protein is CASSLAGGQSSYEQYF. Based on the CDR3 plus reference TRBV5-1 and TRBJ2-7, the full variable domain is KAGVTQTPRYLIKTRGQQVTLSCSPISGHRSVSWYQQTPGQGLQFLFEYFSETQRNKGNFPGRFSGRQFSNSRSEMNVSTLELGDSALYLCASSLAGGQSSYEQYFGPGTRLTVT.

The chain employs TRBV19 and TRBJ1-2, with D maybe TRBD1 (6 bases). Germline values: CDR1 LNHDA, CDR2 SQIVND (reference sequence). Trimming took 2 bases from V and 4 from J, leaving 8 bases between them. The CDR3 has 13 amino acids. The CDR3 coding sequence is TGTGCCAGTAGTATACACAGGGCCTATGGCTACACCTTC. Protein sequence: CASSIHRAYGYTF. The entire variable domain, with the rest obtained from reference TRBV19 and TRBJ1-2, is as follows: DGGITQSPKYLFRKEGQNVTLSCEQNLNHDAMYWYRQDPGQGLRLIYYSQIVNDFQKGDIAEGYSVSREKKESFPLTVTSAQKNPTAFYLCASSIHRAYGYTFGSGTRLTVV.

Concerning this clone itself: This sample includes further DNA sequences coding for the same CDR3. The gene calls are TRBV6-5 and TRBJ1-4; D remains unclear. With 5 bases removed from V and 0 bases from J, the gap between germline ends came to 7 bases. This CDR3 contains 14 residues. The germline V gene encodes CDR1 MNHEY and CDR2 SVGAGI. The CDR3 loop reads CASSISATNEKLFF. CDR3 coding DNA: TGTGCCAGCAGTATTTCAGCAACTAATGAAAAACTGTTTTTT.

The V call is TRBV15, the J call TRBJ2-7, with 9 positions matching TRBD1. The CDR3 is made up of 15 amino acids. The V and J ends lost 1 base and 4 bases, in that order; junction bases with no gene match: 5. The germline V gene has CDR1 LNHNV and CDR2 YYDKDF (reference sequence). CDR3 nucleotide sequence: TGTGCCACCAGCAGAGGCGGACAGGGGATTTACGAGCAGTACTTC. It specifies CATSRGGQGIYEQYF.

In its sample, this clone was seen once. The rearrangement links TRBV6-1 to TRBJ1-4; D is unresolved. Per germline, CDR1 MNHNS and CDR2 SASEGT. The V gene lost 0 bases and the J gene lost 8 bases, with 10 bases spanning the gap. The CDR3 sequence is 14 residues long. The CDR3: CASSEAREEEKLFF. The CDR3 DNA sequence: TGTGCCAGCAGTGAAGCGCGGGAGGAGGAAAAACTGTTTTTT.

This clone appeared once. The rearrangement links TRBV2 to TRBJ1-4; 11 bases align to TRBD1. V shed 4 bases and J 8 bases; nucleotides not matched to a gene: 3. The CDR3 runs to 14 residues. Germline CDR1 and CDR2: SNHLY and FYNNEI. This chain's CDR3 is CASSAGTGGEKLFF. The CDR3 DNA sequence: TGTGCCAGCAGTGCCGGGACAGGGGGAGAAAAACTGTTTTTT.

The chain carries TRBV25-1 and TRBJ2-7, with 8 bases aligning to TRBD2. The junction had 4 bases not matched to a gene; V was cut back by 8 bases and J by 7 bases. The germline V gene encodes CDR1 MGHDK and CDR2 SYGVNS. CDR3 size: 11 residues. DNA for the CDR3: TGTGCCAGCGCACGGGAGGGGGAGCAGTACTTC. It codes for CASAREGEQYF.

This rearrangement joins TRBV5-1 to TRBJ2-7, with unresolved D. The CDR3 sequence is 14 residues long. Germline V gene sequence: CDR1 SGHRS, CDR2 YFSETQ. Trimming stripped 4 bases from V and 2 bases from J, with 13 bases between. The CDR3 coding sequence is TGCGCCAGCAGCCCATCCACAACCACCTACGAGCAGTACTTC. Translated: CASSPSTTTYEQYF. The whole variable domain, remainder taken from reference TRBV5-1 and TRBJ2-7, is KAGVTQTPRYLIKTRGQQVTLSCSPISGHRSVSWYQQTPGQGLQFLFEYFSETQRNKGNFPGRFSGRQFSNSRSEMNVSTLELGDSALYLCASSPSTTTYEQYFGPGTRLTVT.